The rows below give T cell receptor beta chains drawn from one sample of a study of blood T cell repertoires in COVID-19. Sequenced by immunoSEQ multiplex PCR; TCRdb stores in-frame clones only, minus some. The sample lists about 170,000 clones; around 87% were seen once. Sequenced material: peripheral blood. The receptors here all came from a man aged 60-69 years with COVID-19, enrolled during active disease. Each CDR3 is given with its conserved first and last residue. Each record gives: CDR3 DNA, CDR3 protein, V gene, D gene, clone size, J gene. D genes are given only for firm matches. Clone size appears in some rows only: once, few, many, or a class for an expanded clone.

TGTGCCAGCAGTCCCCAGACAGGCGCAACTAATGAAAAACTGTTTTTT | CASSPQTGATNEKLFF | TRBV6-6 | NA | NA | TRBJ1-4
TGTGCCAGCAGCGTAGGAGGTGGAGGGGATACCATTCAGTACTTC | CASSVGGGGDTIQYF | TRBV9 | NA | NA | TRBJ2-4
TGTGCCAGCAGCTTAGATCGGTCTAGCGGGAGGGCCTTAGCCAAAAACATTCAGTACTTC | CASSLDRSSGRALAKNIQYF | TRBV7-8 | TRBD2 | NA | TRBJ2-4
TGCGCCAGCAGCCAGTCACAGGCGAACACCGGGGAGCTGTTTTTT | CASSQSQANTGELFF | TRBV4-3 | NA | NA | TRBJ2-2
TGTGCCAGCAGCTTACCGGGACAGGGGCTTTTGGATGAGCAGTTCTTC | CASSLPGQGLLDEQFF | TRBV5-4 | TRBD1 | NA | TRBJ2-1
TGTGCCAGCAGCCCGGAACCAGGACTTGGCACAGATACGCAGTATTTT | CASSPEPGLGTDTQYF | TRBV5-4 | NA | NA | TRBJ2-3
TGTGCCAGCTCACCCGCAGAGAACACTGAAGCTTTCTTT | CASSPAENTEAFF | TRBV18 | NA | NA | TRBJ1-1
TGTGCCAGCAGCTCGGGACAGCTGTACACAGATACGCAGTATTTT | CASSSGQLYTDTQYF | TRBV7-2 | TRBD1 | once | TRBJ2-3
TGTGCCAGCAGTGACCCGCTAGGACCCCAGCATTTT | CASSDPLGPQHF | TRBV12-3/TRBV12-4 | NA | NA | TRBJ1-5
TGTGCCAGTAGTATAGGAGGAGGACAGGGGATATACGAGCAGTACTTC | CASSIGGGQGIYEQYF | TRBV19 | TRBD1 | NA | TRBJ2-7
TGTGCCACCAGTGTGGGGCAGGGGATCCCCGGGGAGCTGTTTTTT | CATSVGQGIPGELFF | TRBV24-1 | NA | NA | TRBJ2-2
TGCGCCAGCAGCCAAGATCGAGGAGATACGCAGTATTTT | CASSQDRGDTQYF | TRBV4-3 | NA | NA | TRBJ2-3
TGTGCCAGCAGCCTTGGACAACGGACAGACCAAGAGACCCAGTACTTC | CASSLGQRTDQETQYF | TRBV5-8 | NA | NA | TRBJ2-5
TGTGCCAGTAGCGGCAGGGTGAATGAAAAACTGTTTTTT | CASSGRVNEKLFF | TRBV19 | NA | NA | TRBJ1-4
TGTGCCAGCAGCCCGACAGGGGACTATGGCTACACCTTC | CASSPTGDYGYTF | TRBV7-9 | TRBD1 | NA | TRBJ1-2
TGTGCCAGCAGTTTCCTTGACAGGACGGCTGAAGCTTTCTTT | CASSFLDRTAEAFF | TRBV6-5 | NA | NA | TRBJ1-1
TGTGCCAGCAGTTCTCTAGGACAGGGGGCTAGCGAGCAGTACTTC | CASSSLGQGASEQYF | TRBV2 | TRBD1 | NA | TRBJ2-7
TGTGCCAGCAGCCCTTTCATAGCGGGGGGACCCTACGAGCAGTACTTC | CASSPFIAGGPYEQYF | TRBV7-2 | TRBD2 | NA | TRBJ2-7
TGTGCCAGCAGCTTTAGTGCCGGGGAGGGAAAACTGTTTTTT | CASSFSAGEGKLFF | TRBV5-6 | NA | NA | TRBJ1-4
TGTGCCAGCAGCTTGGGCAGGGGAGATCAGCCCCAGCATTTT | CASSLGRGDQPQHF | TRBV5-8 | NA | NA | TRBJ1-5
TGTGCCAGCAGCTCCCCGAGGTCGGTGGAACGGGTTAGCTCCTACAATGAGCAGTTCTTC | CASSSPRSVERVSSYNEQFF | TRBV7-8 | NA | NA | TRBJ2-1
TGTGCCAGCAGCAACCGGGACTACCGAGCCGGGGAGCTGTTTTTT | CASSNRDYRAGELFF | TRBV3-1/TRBV3-2 | TRBD2 | NA | TRBJ2-2
TGTGCCAGCAGCTTAGAGCTAGCGGGAGGCTACGAGCAGTACTTC | CASSLELAGGYEQYF | TRBV7-9 | TRBD2 | NA | TRBJ2-7
TGTGCCAGTAGTATATTTAGAGTCTCGGTTAGCAATCAGCCCCAGCATTTT | CASSIFRVSVSNQPQHF | TRBV19 | NA | NA | TRBJ1-5
TGCAGCGTAAGGACAGGGGTGGACACCATATATTTT | CSVRTGVDTIYF | TRBV29-1 | TRBD1 | NA | TRBJ1-3
TGTGCCAGCAGACAACAGGTGAACACTGAAGCTTTCTTT | CASRQQVNTEAFF | TRBV28 | NA | few | TRBJ1-1
TGTGCCAGCAGCGTAGTGTCAGCGGGACAAAACAATGAGCAGTTCTTC | CASSVVSAGQNNEQFF | TRBV9 | NA | NA | TRBJ2-1
TGTGCCAGCAGCAATACGGATGGCTACACCTTC | CASSNTDGYTF | TRBV28 | NA | few | TRBJ1-2
TGTGCCAGCAGTAATCCCGACAGGGCGGGGGAGACCCAGTACTTC | CASSNPDRAGETQYF | TRBV2 | NA | NA | TRBJ2-5
TGTGCCAGTAGTAAATTCGAGCGGGGATTCAGCACAGATACGCAGTATTTT | CASSKFERGFSTDTQYF | TRBV19 | TRBD2 | NA | TRBJ2-3
TGTGCCAGCAGTGAAGCAGCCTTGTATAGCAATCAGCCCCAGCATTTT | CASSEAALYSNQPQHF | TRBV6-1 | NA | once | TRBJ1-5
TGTGCCAGCAGCTTCCTACAGGGGGGAAATGGAAACACCATATATTTT | CASSFLQGGNGNTIYF | TRBV11-2 | TRBD1 | NA | TRBJ1-3
TGTGCCAGCAGCCAAAAACCGGAGGGTGGTGAGCAGTTCTTC | CASSQKPEGGEQFF | TRBV11-3 | NA | NA | TRBJ2-1
TGTGCCAGCAGTTTTTCGACATTGTGGAGCACAGATACGCAGTATTTT | CASSFSTLWSTDTQYF | TRBV28 | NA | NA | TRBJ2-3
TGTGCCAGCTCACCATTACAGGGGGCTGGCACTGAAGCTTTCTTT | CASSPLQGAGTEAFF | TRBV18 | TRBD1 | NA | TRBJ1-1
TGTGCCAGCATCCCCCCACTAGCGGGAGATAGCACAGATACGCAGTATTTT | CASIPPLAGDSTDTQYF | TRBV2 | TRBD2 | NA | TRBJ2-3
TGCGCCAGCAGTGATTGGGCTAGCGGGAGTCGAGGCCCAGATACGCAGTATTTT | CASSDWASGSRGPDTQYF | TRBV10-2 | TRBD2 | NA | TRBJ2-3
TGTGCCAGCAGTTCCCAGGGCATCCAAGAGACCCAGTACTTC | CASSSQGIQETQYF | TRBV2 | NA | NA | TRBJ2-5
TGTGCCAGCAGTGATCCCCGGGACAGCCCCACCGGGGAGCTGTTTTTT | CASSDPRDSPTGELFF | TRBV25-1 | TRBD1 | NA | TRBJ2-2
TGTGCCAGCACCCCGGGACAGGGGATCCATGAGCAGTTCTTC | CASTPGQGIHEQFF | TRBV6-2/TRBV6-3 | TRBD1 | NA | TRBJ2-1
TGTGCCAGCAGTGGGACAGGGGGGAACACTGAAGCTTTCTTT | CASSGTGGNTEAFF | TRBV6-6 | TRBD1 | NA | TRBJ1-1
TGTGCCAGCAGTGCTATGAGACGGACAAACTATGGCTACACCTTC | CASSAMRRTNYGYTF | TRBV2 | NA | NA | TRBJ1-2
TGTGCCAGCAGATTTAGACAGGGGGAGCAGTACTTC | CASRFRQGEQYF | TRBV13 | TRBD1 | NA | TRBJ2-7
TGTGCCATCAGGACTAGCGGGGGGTCCAATGAGCAGTTCTTC | CAIRTSGGSNEQFF | TRBV10-3 | TRBD2 | NA | TRBJ2-1